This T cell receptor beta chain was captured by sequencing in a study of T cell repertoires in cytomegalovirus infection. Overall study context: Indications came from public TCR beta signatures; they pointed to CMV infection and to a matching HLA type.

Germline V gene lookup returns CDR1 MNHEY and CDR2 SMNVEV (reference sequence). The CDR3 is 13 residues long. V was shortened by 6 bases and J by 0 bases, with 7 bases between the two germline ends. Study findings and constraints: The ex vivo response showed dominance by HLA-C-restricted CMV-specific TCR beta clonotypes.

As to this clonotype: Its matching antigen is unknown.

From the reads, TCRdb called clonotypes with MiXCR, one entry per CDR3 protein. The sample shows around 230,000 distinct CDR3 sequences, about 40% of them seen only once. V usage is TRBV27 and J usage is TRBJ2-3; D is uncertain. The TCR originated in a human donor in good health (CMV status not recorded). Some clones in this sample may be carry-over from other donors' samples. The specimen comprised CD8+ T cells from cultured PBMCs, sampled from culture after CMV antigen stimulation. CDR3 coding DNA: TGTGCCAGCAGAATCTCTAGCACAGATACGCAGTATTTT. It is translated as CASRISSTDTQYF.